The next 21 T cell receptor beta chains were all read from a single sample in a study of human T cells and chemical hapten exposure. Using its own MiXCR run on the RACE reads, TCRdb lists one record per CDR3 protein. The sample has some 170,000 distinct CDR3 sequences, about 30% seen once. Time point here: patch test 3, about 24 weeks after DPC sensitization. The treatment here: therapeutic diphenylcyclopropenone sensitization with weekly scalp DPC. This material consisted of whole blood, taken in connection with sensitization to the hapten diphenylcyclopropenone (DPC). These receptors were collected from a woman between 18 and 29 years old with alopecia areata. Some clones in this sample may be carry-over from other donors' samples.

The chain joins TRBV18 to TRBJ2-7, with 7 bases aligning to TRBD2. J gave up 0 bases and V 4 bases, and 3 bases lay outside the gene matches. The V gene's germline CDR1 is KGHSH and CDR2 LQKENI. The CDR3 is made up of 14 amino acids. The CDR3 loop reads CASSQGGGSYEQYF. CDR3 nucleotide sequence: TGTGCCAGCTCACAGGGCGGGGGCTCCTACGAGCAGTACTTC.

This clonotype was seen a few times. V and J are TRBV10-2 and TRBJ1-6; D is ambiguous. Between the trimmed V and J ends, which lost 8 bases and 0 bases, there was a span of 14 bases. The CDR3 has 16 residues. Germline CDR1 WSHSY, CDR2 SAAADI. CDR3 DNA: TGCGCCAGCCGATCTAACAGCCTCTCCTATAATTCACCCCTCCACTTT. Translation gives CASRSNSLSYNSPLHF.

This chain links TRBV6-1 with TRBJ1-2, with D unclear. The CDR3 consists of 15 residues. Trimming pared 7 bases from V and 2 bases from J, leaving 17 bases between. In germline, CDR1 is MNHNS, CDR2 SASEGT. The CDR3 sequence is CASTAFGSPNYGYTF. The CDR3 DNA sequence: TGTGCCAGCACCGCCTTCGGCAGTCCCAACTATGGCTACACCTTC.

There are many counts of this clonotype. The rearrangement links TRBV29-1 to TRBJ2-7, with D perhaps assigned TRBD1 or TRBD2 (5 bases each). CDR3 length: 11 residues. Germline V CDR1 and CDR2: SQVTM, ANQGSEA. V lost 6 bases and J 11 bases, leaving 17 bases between the germline ends. CDR3 in amino acids: CSVGDRAGEYF. The CDR3, as DNA: TGCAGCGTCGGGGACCGGGCCGGGGAGTACTTC.

In its sample, this clonotype was seen a few times. The V call is TRBV19, the J call TRBJ1-5; tentatively, D is TRBD1 (5 bases). Germline assignment: CDR1 LNHDA and CDR2 SQIVND (reference sequence). This CDR3 comprises 15 residues. Trimming removed 2 bases from V and 7 bases from J, with 15 bases in between. The CDR3 spells CASSITSGGRQPQHF. CDR3 coding DNA: TGTGCCAGTAGTATAACATCTGGGGGAAGGCAGCCCCAGCATTTT.

The chain couples TRBV2 to TRBJ2-3; 9 positions agree with TRBD1. V lost 11 bases to trimming and J lost 3 bases; unmatched junction nucleotides: 9. Germline V gene lookup returns CDR1 SNHLY and CDR2 FYNNEI. This CDR3 is 14 amino acids long. CDR3 amino acids: CAGRKGQGTDTQYF. The CDR3 coding sequence is TGTGCCGGACGTAAGGGACAGGGAACAGATACGCAGTATTTT.

The chain has TRBV7-2 and TRBJ2-1; no firm D call. This CDR3 has 16 amino acids. V gave up 4 bases and J gave up 0 bases, with 13 bases separating them. Germline V gene sequence: CDR1 SGHTA, CDR2 FQGNSA. CDR3 protein: CASSSSGRSSYNEQFF. The CDR3 DNA reads TGTGCCAGCAGCTCCAGTGGAAGGAGCTCCTACAATGAGCAGTTCTTC.

This clonotype was picked up a small number of times. V gene TRBV18 combines with J gene TRBJ2-4; TRBD1 matches at 8 bases. Germline assignment: CDR1 KGHSH and CDR2 LQKENI. Germline trimming cut 3 bases from V and 5 bases from J; bases unmatched to any gene: 0. The CDR3 is 13 residues long. CDR3 DNA: TGTGCCAGCTCACCGGACAGGGAAAACATTCAGTACTTC. Its translation: CASSPDRENIQYF.

A word on this clonotype: The junction departs from germline at one end; a sequencing error may be responsible. This chain joins TRBV7-9 and TRBJ2-5; D is unclear. There are 12 residues in the CDR3. Germline V CDR1 and CDR2: SEHNR, FQNEAQ (reference sequence). The CDR3 coding sequence is TGTGCCAGCACCTTAGTGGGAGAGACCCAGTACTTC. The encoded protein is CASTLVGETQYF. Using reference TRBV7-9 and TRBJ2-5 for the parts outside the CDR3, the full variable domain is DTGVSQNPRHKITKRGQNVTFRCDPISEHNRLYWYRQTLGQGPEFLTYFQNEAQLEKSRLLSDRFSAERPKGSFSTLEIQRTEQGDSAMYLCASTLVGETQYFGPGTRLLVL.

In its sample, this clonotype was seen once. The rearrangement links TRBV6-2 or TRBV6-3 to TRBJ2-3; D possibly corresponds to TRBD2 (6 bases). The CDR3 is 18 residues long. The germline V gene has CDR1 MNHEY and CDR2 SVGEGT. Trimming cost V 0 bases and J 6 bases, with 22 bases left between them. The CDR3, as DNA: TGTGCCAGCAGTTACTCGAGTCTCGGCGGGGAAGAGGTGGATACGCAGTATTTT. Amino acids: CASSYSSLGGEEVDTQYF.

CDR3: CASSPGGLDTQYF. CDR3 in DNA: TGTGCCAGCAGCCCGGGGGGGCTAGATACGCAGTATTTT. This chain joins TRBV6-4 and TRBJ2-3; 8 bases map to TRBD2. Germline CDR1 is MRHNA and CDR2 is SNTAGT. The CDR3 consists of 13 residues. Losses at the gene ends were 6 bases for V and 5 bases for J; bases not matched to a gene: 4.

The chain couples TRBV24-1 to TRBJ2-1, with 9 bases identical to TRBD1. This CDR3 region has 13 residues. Germline V gene data show CDR1 as KGHDR and CDR2 as SFDVKD. Unmatched junction bases numbered 9, after V lost 10 bases and J lost 9 bases. The CDR3: CATRTGGKGEQFF. The CDR3 DNA reads as TGTGCCACTAGAACAGGGGGCAAGGGTGAGCAGTTCTTC.

The chain recombines TRBV25-1 with TRBJ2-2, with unresolved D. V shed 3 bases and J shed 0 bases, with 14 bases lying between them. The CDR3 extends over 17 amino acids. Germline values: CDR1 MGHDK, CDR2 SYGVNS. CDR3 protein: CASSDNRKTPNTGELFF. Here the CDR3 DNA reads TGTGCCAGCAGTGATAATAGGAAAACCCCGAACACCGGGGAGCTGTTTTTT.

The rearrangement links TRBV4-3 to TRBJ2-5; 10 nucleotides align to TRBD1. Germline assignment: CDR1 LGHNA and CDR2 YSLEER. The CDR3 extends over 18 amino acids. Trimming removed 0 bases from V and 5 bases from J; junction bases left unmatched: 12. CDR3 residues: CASSQEIGSGTGDETQYF. CDR3 DNA sequence: TGCGCCAGCAGCCAAGAAATAGGCTCCGGGACAGGGGACGAGACCCAGTACTTC.

This chain joins TRBV29-1 and TRBJ2-1, with D perhaps assigned TRBD1 or TRBD2 (5 bases each). The CDR3 loop spans 15 amino acids. Trimming stripped 6 bases from V and 2 bases from J, with 17 bases between. Germline CDR1 and CDR2: SQVTM and ANQGSEA. Here the CDR3 reads CSVFGTPKTYNEQFF. The CDR3 nucleotides read TGCAGCGTCTTTGGGACGCCAAAGACCTACAATGAGCAGTTCTTC.

V gene TRBV10-3 combines with J gene TRBJ2-7; possibly TRBD1 or TRBD2 for D (5 bases each). CDR1 ENHRY and CDR2 SYGVKD come from the germline V gene. Trimming shortened V by 2 bases and J by 0 bases, and 11 bases separated the two germline ends. The CDR3 is 15 amino acids. CDR3 sequence reads: CAISEGTASSYEQYF. For the CDR3, the DNA is TGTGCCATCAGTGAGGGGACCGCGAGCTCCTACGAGCAGTACTTC.

As regards this clonotype: The junction differs from germline at one of its ends, possibly a read error. The chain carries TRBV4-3 and TRBJ2-1, with TRBD2 as a possible D gene (6 bases). Germline V lookup: CDR1 LGHNA, CDR2 YSLEER. The CDR3 length is 16 residues. The CDR3 reads CASSTRWAGSDNEQFF. The CDR3 DNA reads TGTGCCAGCAGCACCCGGTGGGCGGGGAGTGACAATGAGCAGTTCTTC.

The V gene is TRBV2, the J gene TRBJ2-3, with 8 bases identical to TRBD2. The CDR3 is 15 amino acids. After removal of 7 bases from V and 6 bases from J, the junction contained 12 bases not matched to a gene. The germline CDR1 and CDR2 sequences are SNHLY and FYNNEI. The CDR3 loop is CASIKNGLAGDTQYF. The CDR3 nucleotides are TGTGCCAGCATTAAGAATGGACTAGCAGGCGATACGCAGTATTTT.

This clonotype has only one observation. The chain carries TRBV5-1 and TRBJ2-7; 7 positions agree with TRBD1. Losses at the gene ends were 4 bases for V and 6 bases for J; bases not matched to a gene: 16. This CDR3 is built from 16 residues. Germline lookup yields CDR1 SGHRS and CDR2 YFSETQ. The CDR3, as DNA: TGCGCCAGCAGCAAAGGTGGAACAGGGGTAGACGGCGAGCAGTACTTC. Protein: CASSKGGTGVDGEQYF.

In nucleotides, the CDR3 is TGTGCCAGCAGTGAAGCGTTTTTAGCTTTCTTT. This codes for CASSEAFLAFF. The chain recombines TRBV2 with TRBJ1-1; D gene unclear. Germline V gene sequence: CDR1 SNHLY, CDR2 FYNNEI. V gave up 0 bases and J gave up 10 bases, with 6 bases separating them. There are 11 residues in the CDR3.

J is TRBJ2-3 and V is TRBV7-2; TRBD1 or TRBD2 may be the D gene (6 bases each). V lost 1 base to trimming and J lost 10 bases, with 12 bases between them. The germline V gene encodes CDR1 SGHTA and CDR2 FQGNSA. The CDR3 covers 13 residues. The DNA of the CDR3 is TGTGCCAGCAGCTTAGATCCGGGGGCGTCGCAGTATTTT. It is translated as CASSLDPGASQYF.